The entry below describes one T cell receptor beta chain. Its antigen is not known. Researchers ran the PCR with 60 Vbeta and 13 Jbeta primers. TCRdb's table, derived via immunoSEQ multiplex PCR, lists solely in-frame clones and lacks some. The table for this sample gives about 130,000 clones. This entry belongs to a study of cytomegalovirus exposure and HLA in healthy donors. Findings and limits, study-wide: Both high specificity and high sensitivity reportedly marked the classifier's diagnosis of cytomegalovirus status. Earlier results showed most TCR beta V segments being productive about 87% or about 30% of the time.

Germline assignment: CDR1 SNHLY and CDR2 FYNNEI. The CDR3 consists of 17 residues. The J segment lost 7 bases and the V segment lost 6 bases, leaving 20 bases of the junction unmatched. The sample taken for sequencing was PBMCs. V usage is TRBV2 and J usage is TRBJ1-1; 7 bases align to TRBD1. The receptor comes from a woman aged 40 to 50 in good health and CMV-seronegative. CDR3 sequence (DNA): TGTGCCAGCAGCGGGGGGGGGACAGCGCCCTTTATTATTGAAGCTTTCTTT. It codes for CASSGGGTAPFIIEAFF.